The clone carrying this T cell receptor beta chain was observed a few times. A sample-barcoded 5' primer and a J-beta primer mix were used in a second PCR of about 6 to 11 cycles. In TCRdb, the 5' RACE reads were re-called with MiXCR into one record per CDR3 protein. The profile shows 1.5 million to 2 million distinct CDR3 sequences, about 28% of them singletons. The data are from a study of blood T cells in healthy people across ages. This CDR3 contains 14 residues. With 5 bases removed from V and 4 bases from J, the gap between germline ends came to 13 bases. Sequenced: blood. The chain carries TRBV12-3 or TRBV12-4 and TRBJ2-3, with D maybe TRBD1 (6 bases). This clonotype was obtained from a woman aged 30 to 39 in good health. CDR3 in DNA: TGTGCCAGCAGTCCCCGGACAGTTGCAGATACGCAGTATTTT. Translation: CASSPRTVADTQYF.